This T cell receptor (beta chain) was found in a study of patients and donors after allogeneic stem cell transplantation. This clonotype was counted between two and nine times. One entry per CDR3 protein results from TCRdb running MiXCR on the RT-PCR reads. The table shows 90,000 to 120,000 distinct CDR3 sequences, with less than 45% occurring only once. J lost 7 bases, V lost 6 bases, and 5 bases had no gene match. This CDR3 comprises 13 residues. The germline V gene has CDR1 MNHEY and CDR2 SVGEGT. The chain combines TRBV6-2 or TRBV6-3 with TRBJ1-1; 10 bases are shared with TRBD1. The material sequenced was blood, either unsorted or a sorted T cell fraction (not recorded which). This clonotype was obtained from a human donor who was either an allogeneic HSCT recipient or a stem cell or donor lymphocyte infusion donor (not recorded which). It is not recorded whose cells these are; they may come from a transplant donor. In DNA, the CDR3 is TGTGCCAGCAGGAGACAGGGGGCGAATGAAGCTTTCTTT. It yields the protein CASRRQGANEAFF.